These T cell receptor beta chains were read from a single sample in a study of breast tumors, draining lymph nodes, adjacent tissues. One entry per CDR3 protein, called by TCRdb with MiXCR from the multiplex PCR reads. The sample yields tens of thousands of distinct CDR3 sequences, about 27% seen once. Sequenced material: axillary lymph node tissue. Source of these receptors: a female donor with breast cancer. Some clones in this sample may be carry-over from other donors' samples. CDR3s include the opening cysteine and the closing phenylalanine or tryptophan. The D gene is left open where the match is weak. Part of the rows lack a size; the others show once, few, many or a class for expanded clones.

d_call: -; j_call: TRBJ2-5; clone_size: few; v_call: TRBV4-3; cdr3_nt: TGCGCCAGCAGCCGAGATTGGTATAGCCCAGGGGAGACCCAGTACTTC; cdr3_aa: CASSRDWYSPGETQYF
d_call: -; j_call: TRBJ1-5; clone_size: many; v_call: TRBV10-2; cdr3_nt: TGCGCCAGCAGTGATAAAGGGGGGTTCGGGCAGCCCCAGCATTTT; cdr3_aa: CASSDKGGFGQPQHF
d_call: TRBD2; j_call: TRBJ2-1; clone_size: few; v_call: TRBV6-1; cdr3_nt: TGTGCCAGCAGGAGCAACCTGGGACTAGCGGGAGCATATGAGCAGTTCTTC; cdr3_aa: CASRSNLGLAGAYEQFF
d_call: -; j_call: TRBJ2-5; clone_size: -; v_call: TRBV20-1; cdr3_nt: TGCGGTGCTTATAACACGGGTGGGGAGGCCCAGTACTTC; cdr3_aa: CGAYNTGGEAQYF
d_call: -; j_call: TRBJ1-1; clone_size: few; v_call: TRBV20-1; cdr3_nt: TGCAGTGCTAAGACGCAAGCTTTCTTT; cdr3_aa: CSAKTQAFF
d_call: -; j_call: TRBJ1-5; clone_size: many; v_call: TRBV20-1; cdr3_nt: TGCAGTGCCGGGACCCTAAGACATAGCAATCAGCCCCAGCATTTT; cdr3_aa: CSAGTLRHSNQPQHF
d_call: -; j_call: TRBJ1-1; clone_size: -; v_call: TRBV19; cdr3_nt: TGTGCCAGTAGTATACAGGAAAACACTGAAGCTTTCTTT; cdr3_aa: CASSIQENTEAFF
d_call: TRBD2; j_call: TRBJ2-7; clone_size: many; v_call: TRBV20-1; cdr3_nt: TGCAGTGCTAGAGGACTAGCGGGAGTAACCGTGGAGCAGTACTTC; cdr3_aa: CSARGLAGVTVEQYF
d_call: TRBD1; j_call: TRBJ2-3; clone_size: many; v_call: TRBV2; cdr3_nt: TGTGCCAGCAGTGTAAACCGACAGGGAGCAGATACGCAGTATTTT; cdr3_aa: CASSVNRQGADTQYF
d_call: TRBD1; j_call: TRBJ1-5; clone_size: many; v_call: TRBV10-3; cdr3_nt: TGTGCCATCAGGCCCGGGACAGGGAAGGGCGATCAGCCCCAGCATTTT; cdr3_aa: CAIRPGTGKGDQPQHF
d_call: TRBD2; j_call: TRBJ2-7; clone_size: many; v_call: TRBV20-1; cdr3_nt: TGCAGTGCTAGGACTAGCGGCTACGAGCAGTACTTC; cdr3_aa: CSARTSGYEQYF
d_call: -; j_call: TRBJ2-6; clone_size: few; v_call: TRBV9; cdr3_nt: TGTGCCAGCAGCGTATCAGGGGCCAACGTCCTGACTTTC; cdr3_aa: CASSVSGANVLTF
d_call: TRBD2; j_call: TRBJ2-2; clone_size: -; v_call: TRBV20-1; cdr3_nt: TGCAGTGCTAGGCCTAGCGGGGGGGGGACCGGGGAGCTGTTTTTT; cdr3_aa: CSARPSGGGTGELFF
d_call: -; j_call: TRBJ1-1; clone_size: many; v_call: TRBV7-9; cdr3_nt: TGTGCCAGCAGCTTAGGTGGAGGAGCTTTCTTT; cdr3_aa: CASSLGGGAFF
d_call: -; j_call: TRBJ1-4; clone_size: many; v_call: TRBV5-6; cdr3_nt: TGTGCCAGCACCCCCGCGAAGGGACTGTTTTTT; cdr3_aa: CASTPAKGLFF
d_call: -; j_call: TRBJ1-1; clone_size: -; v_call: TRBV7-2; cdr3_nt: TGTGCCAGCTTTACCGGGATGAACACTGAAGCTTTCTTT; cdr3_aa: CASFTGMNTEAFF
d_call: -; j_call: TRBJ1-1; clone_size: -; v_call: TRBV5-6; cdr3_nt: TGTGCCAGCAGCTTGTACGCGAGAGAGAACACTGAAGCTTTCTTT; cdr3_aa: CASSLYARENTEAFF
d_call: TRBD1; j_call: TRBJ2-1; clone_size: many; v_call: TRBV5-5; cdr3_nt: TGTGCCAGCAGCCTCCTTCAAAGGACAGGGAACCTCAATGAGCAGTTCTTC; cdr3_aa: CASSLLQRTGNLNEQFF
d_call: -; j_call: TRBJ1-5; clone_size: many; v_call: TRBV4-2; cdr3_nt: TGTGCCAGCAGCCAACCTCAGGGAAATAGCAATCAGCCCCAGCATTTT; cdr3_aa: CASSQPQGNSNQPQHF
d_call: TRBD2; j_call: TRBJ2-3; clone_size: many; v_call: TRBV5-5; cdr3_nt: TGTGCCAGCAGCCTGACCGTCCCTAGCGGGCTTAACACAGATACGCAGTATTTT; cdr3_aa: CASSLTVPSGLNTDTQYF
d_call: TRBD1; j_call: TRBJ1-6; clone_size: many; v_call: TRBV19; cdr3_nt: TGTGCCAGTAGTACGATGACAGGGGCCTATAATTCACCCCTCCACTTT; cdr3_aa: CASSTMTGAYNSPLHF
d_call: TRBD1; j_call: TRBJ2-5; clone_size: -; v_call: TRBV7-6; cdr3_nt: TGTGCCAGCAGCCGGGACAGGGGCCGTGACCAAGAGACCCAGTACTTC; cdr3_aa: CASSRDRGRDQETQYF
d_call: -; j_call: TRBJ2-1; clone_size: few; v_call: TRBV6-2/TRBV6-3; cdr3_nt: TGTGCCAGCAGCGAGTTTCCAAATGAGCAGTTCTTC; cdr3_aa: CASSEFPNEQFF
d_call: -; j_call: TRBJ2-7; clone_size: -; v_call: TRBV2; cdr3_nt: TGTGCCAGCAGTGAAGAAGCAGGTTCCCCCTACGAGCAGTACTTC; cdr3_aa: CASSEEAGSPYEQYF
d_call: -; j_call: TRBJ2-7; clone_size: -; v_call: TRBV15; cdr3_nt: TGTGCCACCAGCAAGGGCTCCGACCCAAGCGGCCTTTACGAGCAGTACTTC; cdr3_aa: CATSKGSDPSGLYEQYF
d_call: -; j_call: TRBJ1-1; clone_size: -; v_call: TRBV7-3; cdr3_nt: TGTGCCAGCAGCTCGGGGGTCGGCGGCACTGAAGCTTTCTTT; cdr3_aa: CASSSGVGGTEAFF
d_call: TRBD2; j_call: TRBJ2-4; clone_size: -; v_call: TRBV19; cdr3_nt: TGTGCCAGTAGTAATGTCACTAGCGGGAGGATGGAAGACATTCAGTCCTTC; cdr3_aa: CASSNVTSGRMEDIQSF
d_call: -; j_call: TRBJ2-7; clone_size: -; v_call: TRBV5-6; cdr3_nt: TGTGCTAGCACCCCCTTCAGCGCGCCTTCCTACGAGCAGTACTTC; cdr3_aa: CASTPFSAPSYEQYF
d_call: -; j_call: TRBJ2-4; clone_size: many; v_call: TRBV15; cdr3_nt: TGTGCCACCAGCCCCGAGCCAGGGCTAGCCAAAAACATTCAGTACTTC; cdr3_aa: CATSPEPGLAKNIQYF
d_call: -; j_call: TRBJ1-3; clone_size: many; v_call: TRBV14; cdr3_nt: TGTGCCAGCAGCCAAGGACTGTCAGGAAACACCATATATTTT; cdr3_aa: CASSQGLSGNTIYF
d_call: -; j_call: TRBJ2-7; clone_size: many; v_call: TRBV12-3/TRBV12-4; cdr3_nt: TGTGCCAGCAGTTCCCTTTTTTACGAGCAGTACTTC; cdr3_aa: CASSSLFYEQYF
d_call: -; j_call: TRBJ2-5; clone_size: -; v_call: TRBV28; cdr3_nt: TGTGCCAGCAGTTTATTCGGGGGAGTGGAGACCCAGTACTTC; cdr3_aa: CASSLFGGVETQYF
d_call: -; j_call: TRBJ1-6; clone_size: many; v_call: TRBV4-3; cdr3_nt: TGCGCCAGCAGCCAAGAAAGCTCCTATAATTCACCCCTCCACTTT; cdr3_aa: CASSQESSYNSPLHF